These 22 T cell receptor beta chains were all obtained from the same sample, sequenced in a study of vaccination effects on CD4 cells after COVID-19. In the ViraFEST assay, antigen-specific CD4+ clonotypes were identified by expansion after peptide-pool stimulation. Cells that had been cultured for roughly eleven days were the source of isolated CD4+ T cells. Prior SARS-CoV-2 infection was absent in the vaccine recipients, as shown by negative nucleocapsid antibodies. The method was immunoSEQ multiplex PCR; TCRdb's version includes in-frame clones alone and lacks a portion of them. The sample has about 27,000 clones; approximately 75% are singletons. What these receptors recognize is not known. This specimen consisted of CD4+ T cells from PBMCs cultured with SARS-CoV-2 spike peptides, obtained before COVID-19 vaccination. These receptors all come from a human donor who received a COVID-19 vaccine.

This clone was counted once. The rearrangement uses TRBV19 and TRBJ2-1; 11 bases are shared with TRBD2. V dropped 5 bases and J dropped 8; count of bases not matched to a gene: 11. Per the germline V gene, CDR1 is LNHDA and CDR2 is SQIVND (reference sequence). The CDR3 is 16 amino acids. The CDR3 DNA reads as TGTGCCAGTAGTCTCTACGCTAGCGGGGGGATTGATGAGCAGTTCTTC. This gives the protein CASSLYASGGIDEQFF.

This chain connects TRBV5-1 to TRBJ1-4; tentative D call: TRBD1 (5 bases). From germline, CDR1 is SGHRS and CDR2 YFSETQ. The V gene lost 2 bases and the J gene lost 4 bases, with 15 bases spanning the gap. The CDR3 has 16 residues. The CDR3 reads CASSFARDTGNEKLFF. Here the CDR3 DNA reads TGCGCCAGCAGCTTCGCCAGGGATACGGGTAATGAAAAACTGTTTTTT.

V gene TRBV19 combines with J gene TRBJ1-1; 8 bases align to TRBD1. The germline CDR1 and CDR2 sequences are LNHDA and SQIVND (reference sequence). This CDR3 contains 14 residues. With 3 bases clipped from V and 1 base from J, the junction kept 1 base outside the gene matches. This CDR3 is CASSIRGPNTEAFF. CDR3 DNA sequence: TGTGCCAGTAGTATCAGGGGGCCGAACACTGAAGCTTTCTTT.

Sample share makes this clone large. The rearrangement uses TRBV2 and TRBJ1-3; D possibly corresponds to TRBD1 (6 bases). Trimming took 7 bases from V and 2 from J, leaving 12 bases between them. The germline gives CDR1 SNHLY, CDR2 FYNNEI. There are 14 residues in the CDR3. The chain's CDR3 is CASTSGGPGNTIYF. CDR3 sequence (DNA): TGTGCCAGCACCAGTGGGGGGCCTGGAAACACCATATATTTT.

The chain carries TRBV3-1 (or the pseudogene TRBV3-2) and TRBJ2-5; D is possibly TRBD1 (5 bases). The ends were cut back, 0 bases at V and 1 base at J, with 9 bases in the middle. The CDR3 runs to 15 residues. Germline CDR1 LGHDT, CDR2 YNNKEL (reference sequence). The CDR3 DNA is TGTGCCAGCAGCCAAGACTTGGGGCCCCAAGAGACCCAGTACTTC. Its protein is CASSQDLGPQETQYF.

The chain employs TRBV6-5 and TRBJ1-4; 8 bases match TRBD1. Losses at the gene ends were 4 bases for V and 8 bases for J; bases not matched to a gene: 9. The CDR3 consists of 15 residues. The germline V gene has CDR1 MNHEY and CDR2 SVGAGI. CDR3 nucleotides: TGTGCCAGCAGTTCCCACGGGACAGGTGACGAAAAACTGTTTTTT. Translating gives CASSSHGTGDEKLFF.

This clone was observed once. CDR3 in amino acids: CASSLGQGAGNSPLHF. The CDR3 DNA reads TGTGCCAGCAGCTTGGGACAGGGGGCTGGTAATTCACCCCTCCACTTT. The chain joins TRBV7-9 to TRBJ1-6; TRBD1 aligns across 12 bases. The CDR3 contains 16 residues. Per the germline V gene, CDR1 is SEHNR and CDR2 is FQNEAQ (reference sequence). V dropped 3 bases and J dropped 6; count of bases not matched to a gene: 3.

The chain combines TRBV6-5 with TRBJ2-1, with unresolved D. The V end was cut by 5 bases, the J end by 8 bases, with 7 bases between. Germline V gene data show CDR1 as MNHEY and CDR2 as SVGAGI. The CDR3 extends over 11 amino acids. The CDR3 loop is CASSNTDEQFF. As DNA, the CDR3 is TGTGCCAGCAGTAACACGGATGAGCAGTTCTTC.

J is TRBJ2-2 and V is TRBV5-1; D possibly corresponds to TRBD2 (7 bases). V shed 1 base and J shed 2 bases, with 18 bases lying between them. The CDR3 has 18 residues. CDR1 SGHRS and CDR2 YFSETQ come from the germline V gene. Here the CDR3 DNA reads TGCGCCAGCAGCTTGTCCCTTCGCGGGGGCCTCAACACCGGGGAGCTGTTTTTT. The encoded protein is CASSLSLRGGLNTGELFF.

The chain uses TRBV6-1 and TRBJ1-4; D unclear. Germline V gene lookup returns CDR1 MNHNS and CDR2 SASEGT. Trimming stripped 3 bases from V and 0 bases from J, with 8 bases between. The CDR3 extends over 15 amino acids. CDR3 in DNA: TGTGCCAGCAGTGATGGCAAGGCAACTAATGAAAAACTGTTTTTT. Protein: CASSDGKATNEKLFF.

The chain recombines TRBV2 with TRBJ2-2; D gene unclear. The V end was cut by 8 bases, the J end by 5 bases, with 9 bases between. Germline-derived CDR1 and CDR2 are SNHLY and FYNNEI. The CDR3 is made up of 12 amino acids. The CDR3 DNA reads as TGTGCCAGCGGCCTCACGACCGGGGAGCTGTTTTTT. This translates into CASGLTTGELFF.

V and J are TRBV7-8 and TRBJ2-7, with D perhaps given as TRBD1 or TRBD2 (6 bases each). Germline V gives CDR1 SGHVS, CDR2 FQNEAQ. V lost 6 bases to trimming and J lost 2 bases, with 17 bases between them. The CDR3 extends over 15 amino acids. CDR3 protein: CASRPGTPGAYEQYF. CDR3 nucleotides: TGTGCCAGCAGACCCGGGACACCGGGGGCCTACGAGCAGTACTTC.

The rearrangement joins TRBV19 to TRBJ2-7; 9 nucleotides agree with TRBD1. The CDR3 loop spans 15 amino acids. CDR1 is LNHDA, CDR2 SQIVND, per germline (reference sequence). The trim removed 4 bases at V and 2 bases at J, leaving 6 bases unmatched. Here the CDR3 reads CASSTWDREPYEQYF. In nucleotides, the CDR3 is TGTGCCAGTAGTACCTGGGACAGGGAGCCCTACGAGCAGTACTTC.

This sequence joins TRBV6-5 and TRBJ1-1; tentative D call: TRBD1 (5 bases). The CDR3 runs to 14 residues. Germline-derived CDR1 and CDR2 are MNHEY and SVGAGI. V lost 4 bases to trimming and J lost 0 bases, with 9 bases between them. CDR3 sequence reads: CASSWGYMNTEAFF. The CDR3 DNA sequence: TGTGCCAGCAGTTGGGGGTACATGAACACTGAAGCTTTCTTT.

The chain joins TRBV19 to TRBJ2-2; D might be TRBD1 (5 bases). V was pared by 7 bases and J by 1 base, with 7 bases between. The CDR3 has 13 residues. From germline, CDR1 is LNHDA and CDR2 SQIVND (reference sequence). The chain's CDR3 is CASKTGNTGELFF. The CDR3 region has the DNA TGTGCCAGTAAAACAGGGAACACCGGGGAGCTGTTTTTT.

This chain joins TRBV5-1 and TRBJ2-2; D perhaps matches TRBD1 (6 bases). The germline gives CDR1 SGHRS, CDR2 YFSETQ. V was trimmed by 3 bases and J by 2 bases, leaving 14 bases between them. The CDR3 is 16 residues long. CDR3 loop: CASSYDRLLNTGELFF. The CDR3 DNA reads as TGCGCCAGCAGCTACGACAGGTTGCTCAACACCGGGGAGCTGTTTTTT.

The chain joins TRBV27 to TRBJ1-6; TRBD1 aligns across 9 bases. The V and J ends lost 3 bases and 10 bases, in that order; junction bases with no gene match: 7. Germline lookup yields CDR1 MNHEY and CDR2 SMNVEV (reference sequence). This CDR3 has 15 residues. The CDR3 reads CASSFWGQGASPLHF. The CDR3 DNA is TGTGCCAGCAGTTTTTGGGGACAGGGCGCATCACCCCTCCACTTT.

V gene TRBV11-3 combines with J gene TRBJ2-7, with D possibly being TRBD2 (7 bases). CDR1 is SGHNT, CDR2 YENEEA, per germline. Trimming stripped 7 bases from V and 3 bases from J, with 16 bases between. This CDR3 contains 14 residues. CDR3 coding DNA: TGTGCCAGCACCTTTGGGGGGGCGGGCTACGAGCAGTACTTC. Residues: CASTFGGAGYEQYF.

V and J are TRBV7-2 and TRBJ2-3; 7 bases fit TRBD2. With V trimmed by 1 base and J by 4 bases, 2 bases remained unmatched. This CDR3 comprises 14 residues. Germline assignment: CDR1 SGHTA and CDR2 FQGNSA. Written as DNA, the CDR3 is TGTGCCAGCAGCTTAGTTCGGGGGGCAGATACGCAGTATTTT. This sequence encodes CASSLVRGADTQYF.

The rearrangement uses TRBV5-4 and TRBJ2-7; the D gene could be TRBD1 or TRBD2 (5 bases each). This CDR3 comprises 13 residues. The germline V gene has CDR1 SGHNT and CDR2 YYREEE (reference sequence). V was shortened by 4 bases and J by 2 bases, with 10 bases between the two germline ends. The CDR3 coding sequence is TGTGCCAGCAGCCGGGACCCGACCTACGAGCAGTACTTC. Translation: CASSRDPTYEQYF.

V gene TRBV11-2 combines with J gene TRBJ2-1; 9 bases align to TRBD2. CDR3 length: 16 amino acids. V shed 3 bases, J shed 6 bases, and the junction held 9 bases outside the gene matches. Germline loops: CDR1 SGHAT, CDR2 FQNNGV. The CDR3 nucleotides are TGTGCCAGCAGCTTCCACCAAATAGCGGGAGCCAATGAGCAGTTCTTC. Translation gives CASSFHQIAGANEQFF. Combining the CDR3 with reference TRBV11-2 and TRBJ2-1 gives the whole variable domain EAGVAQSPRYKIIEKRQSVAFWCNPISGHATLYWYQQILGQGPKLLIQFQNNGVVDDSQLPKDRFSAERLKGVDSTLKIQPAKLEDSAVYLCASSFHQIAGANEQFFGPGTRLTVL.

CDR3 sequence (DNA): TGTGCCAGCAGCCAACCTGGGGGCGGAGGACTCTACGAGCAGTACTTC. As protein: CASSQPGGGGLYEQYF. The rearrangement joins TRBV7-6 to TRBJ2-7, with a tentative D call TRBD1 (6 bases). Germline V gene lookup returns CDR1 SGHVS and CDR2 FNYEAQ. Trimming took 5 bases from V and 3 from J, leaving 20 bases between them. The CDR3 has 16 amino acids. Supplemented by reference TRBV7-6 and TRBJ2-7, the full variable domain reads GAGVSQSPRYKVTKRGQDVALRCDPISGHVSLYWYRQALGQGPEFLTYFNYEAQQDKSGLPNDRFSAERPEGSISTLTIQRTEQRDSAMYRCASSQPGGGGLYEQYFGPGTRLTVT.